The TCR beta chain under discussion was sequenced for a study of blood T cell repertoires in COVID-19. Overall study: Donors in the United States, Italy and Spain gave samples during acute or convalescent COVID-19. T cells, B-cell-depleted T cells, or PBMCs provided the cDNA or gDNA that served as material.

Authors' methods: It was from reference gene primer amplification that nucleated cell counts were estimated. Measured with immunoSEQ multiplex PCR; TCRdb has only the in-frame clones, and not every one. V and J calls and clone size are copied from that table; D and trimming were computed from the DNA. This table has approximately 200,000 clones, more than 70% appearing once. V dropped 7 bases and J dropped 7 bases, with 14 bases sitting between them. The CDR3 sequence is 14 residues long. Germline CDR1 reads SGHAT; CDR2 reads FQNNGV. The V and J genes are TRBV11-2 and TRBJ1-6; D gene unclear. This TCR derives from an older woman with acute or convalescent COVID-19. The material sequenced was peripheral blood. The DNA for the CDR3 is TGTGCCAGCACCCTGGGCCTGGTGAATTCACCCCTCCACTTT. It specifies CASTLGLVNSPLHF.